What follows are 22 T cell receptor beta chains derived from one specimen sequenced in a study of blood T cells in healthy people across ages. A second PCR of 7 to 11 cycles used a sample-barcoded 5' primer and a J-beta primer mix. TCRdb reanalysed the 5' RACE reads using MiXCR and keeps one entry per CDR3 protein. The sample shows 1.5 million to 2 million distinct CDR3 sequences, 28% of them seen only once. Sequencing was done on a sample of blood. These receptors came from a woman in her twenties or thirties in good health.

The chain links TRBV4-1 to TRBJ1-1; D unresolved. Germline CDR1 and CDR2: MGHRA and YSYEKL. The CDR3 sequence is 14 residues long. Between the trimmed V and J ends, which lost 2 bases and 5 bases, there was a span of 12 bases. Written as DNA, the CDR3 is TGCGCCAGCAGCCAACCCCCCGCCAGGACTGAAGCTTTCTTT. Amino acid sequence: CASSQPPARTEAFF.

On this clonotype: A single base separates this from a much larger clone, so it may be a read error. The rearrangement joins TRBV2 to TRBJ1-2, with 7 bases aligning to TRBD1. The CDR3 totals 14 residues. J lost 1 base, V lost 6 bases, and 5 bases had no gene match. CDR1 and CDR2 (germline): SNHLY, FYNNEI. The chain's CDR3 is CASRTGTDNYGYTF. Here the CDR3 DNA reads TGTGCCAGCAGGACCGGGACAGATAACTATGGCTACACCTTC.

This clonotype was seen many times. The rearrangement joins TRBV7-3 to TRBJ2-7; D call uncertain. CDR1 is SGHTA and CDR2 is FQGTGA in the germline V gene. V was cut by 6 bases and J by 4 bases, with 13 bases left in between. The CDR3 sequence is 13 residues long. CDR3 DNA sequence: TGTGCCAGCAGTCTCTTCTTAGGGTACGAGCAGTACTTC. It specifies CASSLFLGYEQYF.

The chain is built from TRBV29-1 and TRBJ2-2; 11 bases match TRBD2. V was pared by 3 bases and J by 5 bases, with 5 bases of the junction left unmatched. CDR1 is SQVTM and CDR2 is ANQGSEA in the germline V gene. The CDR3 spans 15 residues. The CDR3 region is CSVESLAGGTGELFF. The CDR3 nucleotides are TGCAGCGTTGAGAGTCTAGCGGGAGGAACCGGGGAGCTGTTTTTT.

The chain joins TRBV20-1 to TRBJ2-7, with TRBD2 matching 10 bases. The germline V gene encodes CDR1 DFQATT and CDR2 SNEGSKA (reference sequence). The CDR3 loop spans 16 amino acids. Trimming removed 6 bases from V and 1 base from J; junction bases left unmatched: 12. In nucleotides, the CDR3 is TGCAGTGCCCCTCATCGTGGGACTAGCGCATCCTACGAGCAGTACTTC. Its protein product is CSAPHRGTSASYEQYF.

This clonotype was found many times. At one end the junction does not follow the germline gene, possibly because of a read error. The V call is TRBV7-2, the J call TRBJ2-7; 13 bases map to TRBD2. Germline lookup yields CDR1 SGHTA and CDR2 FQGNSA. CDR3 length: 16 residues. The CDR3 nucleotides are TGTGCCAGCAGCTCGGGACTAGCGGGGCCCACCTACGAGCGGTACTTC. As protein: CASSSGLAGPTYERYF.

This clonotype was seen a handful of times. The chain carries TRBV20-1 and TRBJ1-2, with D possibly TRBD1 on 6 matching bases. The CDR3 runs to 16 residues. Per germline, CDR1 DFQATT and CDR2 SNEGSKA (reference sequence). Trimming cost V 0 bases and J 1 base, with 15 bases left between them. Here the CDR3 reads CSARDQAGGYNYGYTF. The DNA for the CDR3 is TGCAGTGCTAGAGATCAGGCCGGGGGCTATAACTATGGCTACACCTTC.

This chain joins TRBV5-1 and TRBJ1-2; 7 bases are shared with TRBD1. Germline lookup yields CDR1 SGHRS and CDR2 YFSETQ. V lost 0 bases to trimming and J lost 8 bases; unmatched junction nucleotides: 4. This CDR3 is built from 13 residues. The CDR3 sequence: CASSLVGGEGYTF. In nucleotides, the CDR3 is TGCGCCAGCAGCTTGGTAGGGGGCGAGGGCTACACCTTC.

V gene TRBV6-5 combines with J gene TRBJ2-1; D is undetermined. Trimming cost V 6 bases and J 7 bases, with 10 bases left between them. CDR3 length: 12 residues. From germline, CDR1 is MNHEY and CDR2 SVGAGI. This chain's CDR3 is CASRARWNEQFF. In DNA form, the CDR3 reads TGTGCCAGCAGGGCCCGTTGGAATGAGCAGTTCTTC.

The CDR3 region has the DNA TGTGCCAGCAGCTTAGTCGGGCGGGAGATCTTCTACGAGCAGTACTTC. It encodes CASSLVGREIFYEQYF. The chain uses TRBV7-2 and TRBJ2-5; 7 bases align to TRBD2. The end of the DNA fits TRBJ2-7 better, so the J call may be wrong. The V gene's germline CDR1 is SGHTA and CDR2 FQGNSA. The CDR3 sequence is 16 residues long.

This clonotype showed up many times. The chain joins TRBV20-1 to TRBJ2-5; 7 bases are a match to TRBD2. The CDR3 is 13 residues long. Germline CDR1 and CDR2: DFQATT and SNEGSKA (reference sequence). Trimming removed 5 bases from V and 3 bases from J; junction bases left unmatched: 6. In nucleotides, the CDR3 is TGCAGTGCTCTTTCTAGCGGCAAAGAGACCCAGTACTTC. This gives the protein CSALSSGKETQYF.

V usage is TRBV20-1 and J usage is TRBJ2-7, with 10 nucleotides matching TRBD2. The CDR3 is made up of 13 amino acids. With V trimmed by 6 bases and J by 1 base, 3 bases remained unmatched. Germline-derived CDR1 and CDR2 are DFQATT and SNEGSKA (reference sequence). CDR3 loop: CSAQAGGSYEQYF. The CDR3 bases are TGCAGTGCCCAAGCGGGGGGGTCCTACGAGCAGTACTTC.

This clonotype showed up just a few times. The chain is built from TRBV7-9 and TRBJ2-5, with D perhaps being TRBD1 or TRBD2 (7 bases each). The DNA end is a closer match to TRBJ2-7, so the J assignment may be wrong. This CDR3 is 15 amino acids long. Germline values: CDR1 SEHNR, CDR2 FQNEAQ (reference sequence). The CDR3 here is CASSLYRGGLPEQYF. CDR3 in DNA: TGTGCCAGCAGCTTGTACAGGGGAGGGCTCCCCGAGCAGTACTTC.

This clonotype was counted many times. The chain uses TRBV9 and TRBJ2-1; 11 bases are shared with TRBD2. V shed 4 bases and J 12 bases; nucleotides not matched to a gene: 9. The CDR3 extends over 14 amino acids. The germline V gene has CDR1 SGDLS and CDR2 YYNGEE. DNA of the CDR3: TGTGCCAGCAGCCCCCGGGTAGCGGGAGGGGGGCAGTTCTTC. This codes for CASSPRVAGGGQFF.

The chain is built from TRBV6-2 or TRBV6-3 and TRBJ2-7, with 7 bases fitting TRBD1. Germline assignment: CDR1 MNHEY and CDR2 SVGEGT. This CDR3 is 14 amino acids long. The trim removed 6 bases at V and 6 bases at J, leaving 11 bases unmatched. The chain's CDR3 is CASRIKDRVPEQYF. The CDR3 DNA sequence: TGTGCCAGCAGAATTAAAGACAGGGTACCCGAGCAGTACTTC.

This chain joins TRBV11-2 and TRBJ2-5; 7 bases fit TRBD2. The length of the CDR3 is 16 residues. The germline gives CDR1 SGHAT, CDR2 FQNNGV. With 1 base clipped from V and 3 bases from J, the junction kept 8 bases outside the gene matches. The CDR3 spells CASSLVLGGGKETQYF. DNA of the CDR3: TGTGCCAGCAGCTTAGTTCTGGGCGGGGGAAAAGAGACCCAGTACTTC.

CDR3 amino acids: CATSDLSETQYF. The CDR3, as DNA: TGTGCCACCAGTGATTTGTCAGAGACCCAGTACTTC. This rearrangement joins TRBV24-1 to TRBJ2-5; D is ambiguous. The CDR3 is 12 amino acids. In germline, CDR1 is KGHDR, CDR2 SFDVKD. The V and J ends lost 0 bases and 4 bases respectively, with 2 bases between them.

This clonotype was seen ten or more times. The V gene is TRBV28, the J gene TRBJ1-2; D gene unclear. Trimming stripped 3 bases from V and 4 bases from J, with 6 bases between. CDR3 length: 12 residues. Germline-derived CDR1 and CDR2 are MDHEN and SYDVKM. This chain's CDR3 is CASSFQVYGYTF. The CDR3 coding sequence is TGTGCCAGCAGTTTTCAGGTCTATGGCTACACCTTC.

The chain is built from TRBV28 and TRBJ2-1; the match to TRBD2 covers 7 bases. V lost 5 bases and J lost 5; bases outside the gene matches: 12. The germline gives CDR1 MDHEN, CDR2 SYDVKM. The CDR3 runs 16 residues. DNA of the CDR3: TGTGCCAGCAGTCTGCGCTACCGGGACTATAACAATGAGCAGTTCTTC. It codes for CASSLRYRDYNNEQFF.

In nucleotides, the CDR3 is TGTGCCAGCAGCTTAGGGGTATCGTTCCAAGAGACCCAGTACTTC. Translated, it gives CASSLGVSFQETQYF. This chain connects TRBV7-7 to TRBJ2-5; D is uncertain. This CDR3 is built from 15 residues. Germline V gene sequence: CDR1 SSHAT, CDR2 FNYEAQ (reference sequence). V was cut by 1 base and J by 1 base, with 10 bases left in between.

Regarding this clonotype: This may be a read error: a much more frequent sequence differs by one nucleotide. V gene TRBV6-2 or TRBV6-3 combines with J gene TRBJ2-1; TRBD2 matches 7 bases. J lost 10 bases, V lost 6 bases, and 15 bases had no gene match. This CDR3 has 15 residues. In germline, CDR1 is MNHEY, CDR2 SVGEGT. The CDR3 DNA sequence: TGTGCCAGCAGACCCCTGTCCGGCGGGAGCCACGAGCAGTTCTTC. Translation gives CASRPLSGGSHEQFF.

This clonotype was counted at least ten times. This chain joins TRBV6-1 and TRBJ2-7, with D possibly called TRBD1 or TRBD2 (5 bases each). The CDR3 spans 13 residues. Trimming left V 6 bases short and J 2 bases short, with 11 bases between. Looked up from germline, CDR1 is MNHNS and CDR2 is SASEGT. The CDR3 sequence is CASRAGAPYEQYF. The CDR3 nucleotides read TGTGCCAGCAGAGCCGGGGCGCCCTACGAGCAGTACTTC.